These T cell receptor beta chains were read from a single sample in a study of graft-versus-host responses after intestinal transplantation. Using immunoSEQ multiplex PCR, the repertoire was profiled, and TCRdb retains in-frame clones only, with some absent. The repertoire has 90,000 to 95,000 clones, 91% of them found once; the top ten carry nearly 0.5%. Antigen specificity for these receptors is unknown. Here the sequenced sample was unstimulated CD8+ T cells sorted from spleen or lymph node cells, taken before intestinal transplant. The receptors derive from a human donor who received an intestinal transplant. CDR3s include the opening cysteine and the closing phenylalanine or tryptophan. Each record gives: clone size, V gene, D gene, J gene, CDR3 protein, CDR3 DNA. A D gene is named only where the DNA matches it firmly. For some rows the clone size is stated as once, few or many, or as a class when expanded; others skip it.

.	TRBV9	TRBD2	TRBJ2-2	CASSVPRGGLDTGELFF	TGTGCCAGCAGCGTGCCCCGGGGGGGGCTAGACACCGGGGAGCTGTTTTTT
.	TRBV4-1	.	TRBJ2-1	CASSLHREYGEQFF	TGCGCCAGCAGCCTCCATCGGGAGTACGGTGAGCAGTTCTTC
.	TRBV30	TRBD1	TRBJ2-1	CAWCATGDVYNEQFF	TGTGCCTGGTGCGCAACAGGGGACGTATACAATGAGCAGTTCTTC
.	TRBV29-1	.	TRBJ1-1	CSVDLGTLNTEAFF	TGCAGCGTTGATCTAGGGACACTTAACACTGAAGCTTTCTTT
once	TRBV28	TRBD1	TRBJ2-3	CASGQPRDRESTDTQYF	TGTGCCAGCGGACAACCGCGGGACAGGGAAAGCACAGATACGCAGTATTTT
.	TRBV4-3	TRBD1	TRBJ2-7	CASSRWPGQSYEQYF	TGCGCCAGCAGCCGATGGCCGGGACAGTCCTACGAGCAGTACTTC
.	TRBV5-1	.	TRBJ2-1	CASSTQPEGLNEQFF	TGCGCCAGCAGCACCCAGCCGGAGGGCCTCAATGAGCAGTTCTTC
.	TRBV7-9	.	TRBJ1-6	CASSSLRSPWALHF	TGTGCCAGCAGCTCCCTCCGGAGTCCATGGGCCCTCCACTTT
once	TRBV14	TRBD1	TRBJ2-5	CASSLPRSADRVKETQYF	TGTGCCAGCAGCCTCCCCCGCAGCGCGGACAGGGTAAAAGAGACCCAGTACTTC
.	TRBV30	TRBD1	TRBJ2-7	CAWKDRGSGEQYF	TGTGCCTGGAAGGACAGGGGTAGCGGCGAGCAGTACTTC
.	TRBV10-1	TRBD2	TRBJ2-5	CASSEFSGRAETQYF	TGCGCCAGCAGTGAGTTTAGCGGGAGGGCCGAGACCCAGTACTTC
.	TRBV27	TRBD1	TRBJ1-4	CASGDSQTNEKLFF	TGTGCCAGTGGGGACAGCCAAACTAATGAAAAACTGTTTTTT
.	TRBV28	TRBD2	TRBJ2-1	CASSSRLAGSSYNEQFF	TGTGCCAGCAGTTCGCGACTAGCGGGAAGCTCCTACAATGAGCAGTTCTTC
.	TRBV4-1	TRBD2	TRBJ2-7	CASSQRSGGGYEQYF	TGCGCCAGCAGCCAACGGTCGGGAGGCGGCTACGAGCAGTACTTC
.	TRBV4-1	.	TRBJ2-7	CASSPSGGARGDEQYF	TGCGCCAGCAGCCCAAGCGGTGGGGCCAGGGGCGACGAGCAGTACTTC
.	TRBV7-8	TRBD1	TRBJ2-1	CASSLDRGLYNEQFF	TGTGCCAGCAGCTTAGACAGGGGGTTGTACAATGAGCAGTTCTTC
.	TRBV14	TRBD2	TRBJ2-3	CASSLSGVGTDTQYF	TGTGCCAGCAGCCTTAGCGGGGTCGGCACAGATACGCAGTATTTT
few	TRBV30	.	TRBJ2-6	CAWSAGYSGANVLTF	TGTGCCTGGAGTGCAGGGTACTCTGGGGCCAACGTCCTGACTTTC
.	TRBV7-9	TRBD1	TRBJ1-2	CASSPRQGARDGYTF	TGTGCCAGCAGCCCCAGACAGGGGGCGAGGGATGGCTACACCTTC
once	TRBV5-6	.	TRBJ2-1	CASSLLSSMSSAEQFF	TGTGCCAGCAGCTTGTTAAGCAGTATGAGTAGCGCTGAGCAGTTCTTC
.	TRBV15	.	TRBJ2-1	CATSSAGGSYNEQFF	TGTGCCACCAGCAGTGCCGGGGGTTCCTACAATGAGCAGTTCTTC
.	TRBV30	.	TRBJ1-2	CAWSPQTGLYGYTF	TGTGCCTGGAGTCCACAAACAGGGCTCTATGGCTACACCTTC
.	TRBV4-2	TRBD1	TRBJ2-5	CASSRTGQETQYF	TGTGCCAGCAGCCGGACAGGGCAAGAGACCCAGTACTTC
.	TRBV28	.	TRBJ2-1	CASSPTGPLGDEQFF	TGTGCCAGCAGTCCAACAGGGCCTCTTGGAGATGAGCAGTTCTTC
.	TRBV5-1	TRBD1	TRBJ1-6	CASSLEDRLAVGGYNSPLHF	TGCGCCAGCAGCTTGGAGGACAGGTTGGCCGTTGGAGGGTATAATTCACCCCTCCACTTT
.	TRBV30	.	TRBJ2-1	CAWFFRLSSYNEQFF	TGTGCCTGGTTCTTCAGGCTTAGCTCCTACAATGAGCAGTTCTTC
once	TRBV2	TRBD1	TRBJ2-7	CASSLGQVSYEQYF	TGTGCCAGCAGTTTAGGACAGGTGTCCTACGAGCAGTACTTC
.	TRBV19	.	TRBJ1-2	CASSASSGYTF	TGTGCCAGTAGTGCTAGTTCTGGCTACACCTTC
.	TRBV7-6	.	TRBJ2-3	CASSLGAGVSFATDTQYF	TGTGCCAGCAGCTTAGGGGCTGGTGTGAGTTTTGCCACAGATACGCAGTATTTT
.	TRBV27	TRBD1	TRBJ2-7	CASSIRGQGIEQYF	TGTGCCAGCAGTATTAGGGGACAGGGTATCGAGCAGTACTTC
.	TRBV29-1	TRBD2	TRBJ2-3	CSVDGISGTTDTQYF	TGCAGCGTTGACGGGATTAGCGGGACGACAGATACGCAGTATTTT
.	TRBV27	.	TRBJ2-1	CASSPSSPTVGQFF	TGTGCCAGCAGTCCATCCTCCCCGACAGTCGGGCAGTTCTTC
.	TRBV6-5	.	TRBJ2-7	CASSYHGGQSYEQYF	TGTGCCAGCAGTTACCACGGGGGACAGTCCTACGAGCAGTACTTC
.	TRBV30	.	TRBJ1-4	CAWSSGQYEKLFF	TGTGCCTGGAGTTCCGGACAGTATGAAAAACTGTTTTTT
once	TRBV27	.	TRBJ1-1	CASSLLDSGTEAFF	TGTGCCAGCAGTTTGCTGGACTCGGGGACTGAAGCTTTCTTT
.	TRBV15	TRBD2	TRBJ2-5	CATSRASTSATQETQYF	TGTGCCACCAGCAGAGCATCGACTAGCGCCACCCAAGAGACCCAGTACTTC
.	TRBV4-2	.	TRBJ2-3	CASSQVPAGLTDTQYF	TGTGCCAGCAGCCAAGTTCCGGCGGGGCTCACAGATACGCAGTATTTT
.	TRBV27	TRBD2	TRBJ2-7	CASSLTGSGSEYEQYF	TGTGCCAGCAGTTTGACCGGTAGCGGGAGTGAGTACGAGCAGTACTTC
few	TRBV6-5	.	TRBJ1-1	CASSIGLRDTEAFF	TGTGCCAGCAGTATTGGACTCCGGGACACTGAAGCTTTCTTT
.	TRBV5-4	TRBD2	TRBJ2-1	CASSSLTSGGAHNEQFF	TGTGCCAGCAGCTCCCTTACTAGCGGGGGGGCACACAATGAGCAGTTCTTC
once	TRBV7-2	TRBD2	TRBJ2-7	CASSPRIAGGPYEQYF	TGTGCCAGCAGCCCCCGGATAGCGGGTGGCCCCTACGAGCAGTACTTC
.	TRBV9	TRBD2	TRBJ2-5	CASSKTSAETQYF	TGTGCCAGCAGCAAGACTAGCGCCGAGACCCAGTACTTC
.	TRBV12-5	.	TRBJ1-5	CASALATLSNQPQHF	TGTGCTAGTGCCCTAGCGACACTTAGCAATCAGCCCCAGCATTTT
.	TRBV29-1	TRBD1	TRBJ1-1	CSVPGQPNTEAFF	TGCAGCGTCCCGGGACAGCCGAACACTGAAGCTTTCTTT
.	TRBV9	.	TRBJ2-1	CASRGLTREQFF	TGTGCCAGCAGGGGCCTGACAAGGGAGCAGTTCTTC
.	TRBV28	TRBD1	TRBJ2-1	CATENRGSINNEQFF	TGTGCCACCGAAAACAGGGGATCGATAAACAATGAGCAGTTCTTC
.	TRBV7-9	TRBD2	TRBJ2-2	CASPRMRGATGELFF	TGTGCCAGCCCAAGGATGCGGGGGGCGACCGGGGAGCTGTTTTTT
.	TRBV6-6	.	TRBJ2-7	CASGSGEQYF	TGTGCCAGCGGGTCGGGAGAGCAGTACTTC